This TCR beta chain appears in the sequencing data of a study of blood T cell repertoires in COVID-19. Study-wide context: There were acute and convalescent COVID-19 samples, and they came from the United States, Italy and Spain. T cells, B-cell-depleted T cells, or PBMCs supplied cDNA or gDNA.

Only one count was recorded for this clone. Produced via immunoSEQ multiplex PCR; TCRdb's table is partial and in-frame only. This table has about 260,000 clones, roughly 88% appearing once. The CDR3 extends over 15 amino acids. Germline lookup yields CDR1 SGHRS and CDR2 YFSETQ. Trimming stripped 0 bases from V and 7 bases from J, with 11 bases between. This TCR derives from a woman aged 70-85 years with COVID-19, enrolled during active disease. The chain uses TRBV5-1 and TRBJ1-6; possible D gene TRBD1, 5 bases. Sequenced: peripheral blood. CDR3 amino acids: CASSLAVGRNSPLHF. Written as DNA, the CDR3 is TGCGCCAGCAGCTTGGCGGTGGGGCGGAATTCACCCCTCCACTTT.